The rows below give T cell receptor beta chains drawn from one sample of a study of CD8+ T cells in alopecia areata. Clones were sequenced by immunoSEQ multiplex PCR, and TCRdb holds only the in-frame ones, with some missing. Of about 140,000 clones listed, around half are singletons. The sample consisted of CD8+ T cells sorted from blood, taken at week 4, from a patient treated with tofacitinib. Receptors originate from a human donor with alopecia areata. The CDR3 runs from the conserved cysteine through the conserved F or W. The order of the fields is D gene, V gene, CDR3 protein. The D gene is left open where the match is weak.

TRBD1	TRBV7-9	CASSRPPGQGGYEQYF
-	TRBV6-5	CASSLSDIPTYEQYF
-	TRBV5-6	CASSNNVRETYNEQFF
-	TRBV7-9	CASSLRGPEAFF
-	TRBV27	CASSSRAGNQPQHF
-	TRBV29-1	CSVALRDTPSYEQYF
TRBD1	TRBV6-5	CASSYPGEGAPVYTF
TRBD2	TRBV29-1	CSASDLLAEGLETQYF
-	TRBV9	CASSVGGDSPLHF
-	TRBV7-9	CASSLKQGQPQHF
-	TRBV29-1	CSAFQQGNEQFF
-	TRBV29-1	CSVGGVGQLNQETQYF
-	TRBV30	CAWSGGSYEQYF
TRBD2	TRBV27	CASSFRLAGGPEQYF
-	TRBV29-1	CSVDLGAGTDTQYF
-	TRBV7-9	CASSSRTIGYYEQYF
TRBD2	TRBV29-1	CSVVISGGYEQYF
-	TRBV6-6	CASKRTDNSPLHF
TRBD1	TRBV7-2	CASSSIGGTGAEKLFF
TRBD2	TRBV4-2	CASSQKTSGGPETQYF
-	TRBV29-1	CSVEGGAYNEQFF
-	TRBV29-1	CSVEDWGAGETQYF
-	TRBV5-1	CASSLYTGHHYGYTF
-	TRBV30	CAWSRGSKDTQYF
TRBD1	TRBV7-8	CASSLTGGRQPQHF
-	TRBV9	CASRGIQETQYF
TRBD1	TRBV4-1	CASSLQGFDEQYF
-	TRBV5-6	CASSLTGPNEKLFF
-	TRBV21-1	CASIPWSSDRLAKNIQYF
-	TRBV18	CASSPPRDSKTEAFF
TRBD1	TRBV4-3	CASSPMDRVNEKLFF